This T cell receptor beta chain was sequenced in a study of cytomegalovirus exposure and HLA in healthy donors. The overall study: From donors who were HLA-typed, an early data release held around 80 million unique TCRs.

General study results and limits: Other equally common chains were less clonally expanded than HLA-associated TCR beta chains, a later analysis showed. Confirmation in vitro established that a few CMV-associated chains were specific for CMV antigens. A prior analysis recorded that most TCR beta V segments were productive about 90% or about 30% of the time.

V lost 3 bases and J lost 3; bases outside the gene matches: 12. CDR1 is SGHRS, CDR2 YFSETQ, per germline. CDR3 length: 18 amino acids. The PCR made use of 60 Vbeta and 13 Jbeta primers. TCRdb keeps only in-frame clones here, not all; method: immunoSEQ multiplex PCR. The sample has 50,000 or so clones, and its top ten clones hold approximately 8.9%. Concerning this clone: Its cognate antigen is unknown.

The source material was PBMCs. The chain carries TRBV5-1 and TRBJ1-4, with 9 bases aligning to TRBD1. The clonotype was recovered from a man between 50 and 59 years old in good health and CMV-seropositive. For the CDR3, the DNA is TGCGCCAGCAGCTCTGGACCGGGACAGGGAGGGCCTAATGAAAAACTGTTTTTT. Translation: CASSSGPGQGGPNEKLFF.